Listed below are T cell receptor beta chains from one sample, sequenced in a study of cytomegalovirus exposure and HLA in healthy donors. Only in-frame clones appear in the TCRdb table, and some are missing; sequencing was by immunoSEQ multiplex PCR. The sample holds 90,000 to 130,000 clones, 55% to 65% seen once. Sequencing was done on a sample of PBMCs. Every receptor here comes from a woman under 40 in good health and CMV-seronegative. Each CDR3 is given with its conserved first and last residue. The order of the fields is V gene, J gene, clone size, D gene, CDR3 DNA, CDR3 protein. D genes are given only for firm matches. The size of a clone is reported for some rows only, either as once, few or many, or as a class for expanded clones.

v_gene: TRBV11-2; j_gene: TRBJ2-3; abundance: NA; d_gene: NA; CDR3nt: TGTGCCAGCAGCTTATTGGCGGGACCGACAGATACGCAGTATTTT; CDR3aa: CASSLLAGPTDTQYF
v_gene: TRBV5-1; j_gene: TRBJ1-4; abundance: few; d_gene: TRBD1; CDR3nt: TGCGCCAGCAGCATCGGACAGGGAACTAATGAAAAACTGTTTTTT; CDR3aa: CASSIGQGTNEKLFF
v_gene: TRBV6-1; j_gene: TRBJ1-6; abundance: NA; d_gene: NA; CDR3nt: TGTGCCAGCAGTGAAGGGGCGGGGAATAATTCACCCCTCCACTTT; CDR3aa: CASSEGAGNNSPLHF
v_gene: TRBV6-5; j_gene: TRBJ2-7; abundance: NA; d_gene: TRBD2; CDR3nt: TGTGCCAGCAGTTACCAGACTAGCGGCGCGTACGAGCAGTACTTC; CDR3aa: CASSYQTSGAYEQYF
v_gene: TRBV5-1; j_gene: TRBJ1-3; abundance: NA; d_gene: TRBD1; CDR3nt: TGCGCCAGCAGCCCGGACAGGGTTGGAAACACCATATATTTT; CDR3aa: CASSPDRVGNTIYF
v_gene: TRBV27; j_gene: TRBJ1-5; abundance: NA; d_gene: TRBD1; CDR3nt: TGTGCCAGCAGTGACACAGGGGGCAATCAGCCCCAGCATTTT; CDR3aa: CASSDTGGNQPQHF
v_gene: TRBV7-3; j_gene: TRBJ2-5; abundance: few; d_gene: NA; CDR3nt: TGTGCCAGCAGCTCAGGGGAGACCCAGTACTTC; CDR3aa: CASSSGETQYF
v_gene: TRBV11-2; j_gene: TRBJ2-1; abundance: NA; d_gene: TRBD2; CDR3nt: TGTGCCAGCAGCTTAGTTCGCGGGAGATCCAATGAGCAGTTCTTC; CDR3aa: CASSLVRGRSNEQFF
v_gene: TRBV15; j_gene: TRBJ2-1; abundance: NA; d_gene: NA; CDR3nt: TGTGCCACCAGCACTCCCGCTCAACAGGGTCCTGAGCAGTTCTTC; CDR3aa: CATSTPAQQGPEQFF
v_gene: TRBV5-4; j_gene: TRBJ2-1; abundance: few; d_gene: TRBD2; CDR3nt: TGTGCCAGCAGCTTGGCCGGGACTAGCACATCCCTCGGGTTCTTC; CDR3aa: CASSLAGTSTSLGFF
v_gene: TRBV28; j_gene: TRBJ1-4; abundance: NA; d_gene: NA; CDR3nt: TGTGCCAGCAGTTTAACCCGGGAAAGAGGGAAACTGTTTTTT; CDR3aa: CASSLTRERGKLFF
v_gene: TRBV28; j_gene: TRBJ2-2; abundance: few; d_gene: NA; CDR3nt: TGTGCCAGCAGTGGGATGGCGGGAAACACCGGGGAGCTGTTTTTT; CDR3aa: CASSGMAGNTGELFF
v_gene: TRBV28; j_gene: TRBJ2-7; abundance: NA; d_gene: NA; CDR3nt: TGTGCCAGCAGTGGGAGACGACAGTACTTC; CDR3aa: CASSGRRQYF
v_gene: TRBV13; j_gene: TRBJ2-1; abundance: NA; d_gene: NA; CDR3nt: TGTGCCAGCAGCAGCCCCGAAGCCCCCTACAATGAGCAGTTCTTC; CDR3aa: CASSSPEAPYNEQFF
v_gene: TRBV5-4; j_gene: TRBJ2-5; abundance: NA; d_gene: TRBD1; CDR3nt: TGTGCCAGCAGCTTGGCCCCGGGGACAGGGGGCATCGAGACCCAGTACTTC; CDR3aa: CASSLAPGTGGIETQYF
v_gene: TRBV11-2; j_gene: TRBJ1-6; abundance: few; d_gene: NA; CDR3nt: TGTGCCAGCAGCTTACTGGCAGAAATCAATTCACCCCTCCACTTT; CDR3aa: CASSLLAEINSPLHF
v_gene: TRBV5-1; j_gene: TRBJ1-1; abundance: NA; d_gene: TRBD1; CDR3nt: TGCGCCAGCAGCTGGGGACAGGGAGACACTGAAGCTTTCTTT; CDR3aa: CASSWGQGDTEAFF
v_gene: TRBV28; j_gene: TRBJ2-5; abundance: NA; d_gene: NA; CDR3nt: TGTGCCAGCAGGATAATAGGGACTCTCCGAGAGACCCAGTACTTC; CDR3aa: CASRIIGTLRETQYF
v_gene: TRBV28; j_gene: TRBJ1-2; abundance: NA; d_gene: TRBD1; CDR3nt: TGTGCCAGCAGGCCTTCCCTCCAGGGGGGATATGGCTACACCTTC; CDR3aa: CASRPSLQGGYGYTF
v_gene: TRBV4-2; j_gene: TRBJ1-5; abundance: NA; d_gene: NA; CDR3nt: TGTGCCAGCAGCCAAGGTCCCAGGGGTAGCAATCAGCCCCAGCATTTT; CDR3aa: CASSQGPRGSNQPQHF
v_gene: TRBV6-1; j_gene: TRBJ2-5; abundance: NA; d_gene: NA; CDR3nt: TGTGCCAGCAGTGCGACAGGCCAAGAGACCCAGTACTTC; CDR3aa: CASSATGQETQYF
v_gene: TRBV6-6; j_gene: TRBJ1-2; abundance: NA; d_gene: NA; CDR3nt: TGTGCCAGCAGTTCATTAAACAGGGTAGATGGCTACACCTTC; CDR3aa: CASSSLNRVDGYTF
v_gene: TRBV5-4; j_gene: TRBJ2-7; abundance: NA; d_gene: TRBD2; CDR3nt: TGTGCCAGCAGCTTGGATGGACTAGCGGGAGGGAATTCCTACGAGCAGTACTTC; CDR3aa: CASSLDGLAGGNSYEQYF
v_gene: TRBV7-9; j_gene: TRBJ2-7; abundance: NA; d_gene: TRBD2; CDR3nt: TGTGCCAGCAGCTTATTGGCGGGAGGGCCCTACGAGCAGTACTTC; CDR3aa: CASSLLAGGPYEQYF
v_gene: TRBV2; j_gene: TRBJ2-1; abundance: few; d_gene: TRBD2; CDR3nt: TGTGCCAGCAGTGAAACGGGACTAGCGGGATCAAATGAGCAGTTCTTC; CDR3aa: CASSETGLAGSNEQFF
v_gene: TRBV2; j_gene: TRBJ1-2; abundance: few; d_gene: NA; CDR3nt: TGTGCCAGCAGTGAACGTGGGCCTAACTATGGCTACACCTTC; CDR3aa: CASSERGPNYGYTF
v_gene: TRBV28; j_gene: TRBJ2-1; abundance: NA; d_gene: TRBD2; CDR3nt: TGTGCCAGCAGTCCGCAGGGTACTAGCGGGAGAGAAGGTAATGAGCAGTTCTTC; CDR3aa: CASSPQGTSGREGNEQFF
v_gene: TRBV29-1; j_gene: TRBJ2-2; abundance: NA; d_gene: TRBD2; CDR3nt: TGCAGCGTTCCGGGCCCTAGCGGGAGGGCCGATGGGGAGCTGTTTTTT; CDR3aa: CSVPGPSGRADGELFF
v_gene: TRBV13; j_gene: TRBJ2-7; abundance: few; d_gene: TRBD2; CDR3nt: TGTGCCAGCAGTTCTTTGGGACTAGCGGGTTCCTACGAGCAGTACTTC; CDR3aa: CASSSLGLAGSYEQYF
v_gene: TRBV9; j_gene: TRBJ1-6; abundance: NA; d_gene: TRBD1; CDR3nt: TGTGCCAGCAGCGTAGTAGACAGGGGTGATTCACCCCTCCACTTT; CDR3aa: CASSVVDRGDSPLHF
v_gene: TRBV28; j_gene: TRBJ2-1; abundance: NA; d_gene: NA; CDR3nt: TGTGCCAGCAGTTTTTCAGCAACAGACGATGAGCAGTTCTTC; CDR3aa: CASSFSATDDEQFF
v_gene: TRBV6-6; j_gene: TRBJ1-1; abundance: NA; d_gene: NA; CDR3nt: TGTGCCAGCAGTTACTTAGAGGCGGGTGAAGCTTTCTTT; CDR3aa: CASSYLEAGEAFF
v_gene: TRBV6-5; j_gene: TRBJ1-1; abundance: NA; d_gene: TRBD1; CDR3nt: TGTGCCAGCACCCTCACAGGGGGCGCCTCTGAAGCTTTCTTT; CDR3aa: CASTLTGGASEAFF
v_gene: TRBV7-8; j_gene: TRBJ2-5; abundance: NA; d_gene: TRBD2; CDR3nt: TGTGCCAGCAGCCCTAGCGGGAGGAAAGAGACCCAGTACTTC; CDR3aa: CASSPSGRKETQYF
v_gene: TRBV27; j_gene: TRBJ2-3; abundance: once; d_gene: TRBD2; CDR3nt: TGTGCCAGCAGCCCAGGGACTAGAAGCACAGATACGCAGTATTTT; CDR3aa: CASSPGTRSTDTQYF